This T cell receptor beta chain is drawn from a study of blood T cells in healthy people across ages. Germline V CDR1 and CDR2: MNHEY, SMNVEV (reference sequence). The CDR3 runs to 16 residues. The V and J ends lost 5 bases and 4 bases, in that order; junction bases with no gene match: 6. They isolated at least 7 million PBMCs from each sample. Together with a sample-barcoded 5' primer, a J-beta primer mix was included in a second PCR lasting about 7 to 11 cycles. TCRdb re-called the 5' RACE reads through MiXCR, storing one row per CDR3 protein. The sample carries about a million distinct CDR3 sequences, roughly two fifths recorded once.

The receptor comes from a young man in good health. This rearrangement joins TRBV27 to TRBJ2-1; 12 nucleotides match TRBD2. Sequencing used blood. The CDR3 sequence: CASSMTSGGPYNEQFF. The DNA of the CDR3 is TGTGCCAGCAGTATGACTAGCGGGGGCCCTTACAATGAGCAGTTCTTC.